This TCR beta chain was sequenced during a study of blood T cell repertoires in COVID-19. Here immunoSEQ multiplex PCR was the method, and the copy in TCRdb shows in-frame clones only, minus some. The sample lists some 45,000 clones; 93% were seen once. The germline gives CDR1 MNHEY, CDR2 SMNVEV (reference sequence). J lost 5 bases, V lost 8 bases, and 12 bases had no gene match. The CDR3 runs to 15 residues. Sequencing was done on a sample of peripheral blood. J is TRBJ1-5 and V is TRBV27, with 7 bases lining up with TRBD1. The receptor was derived from a man in his sixties with COVID-19, enrolled during active disease. CDR3 bases: TGTGCCAGCCCAACCTGCGGGACAGAAGATCAGCCCCAGCATTTT. Encoded protein: CASPTCGTEDQPQHF.